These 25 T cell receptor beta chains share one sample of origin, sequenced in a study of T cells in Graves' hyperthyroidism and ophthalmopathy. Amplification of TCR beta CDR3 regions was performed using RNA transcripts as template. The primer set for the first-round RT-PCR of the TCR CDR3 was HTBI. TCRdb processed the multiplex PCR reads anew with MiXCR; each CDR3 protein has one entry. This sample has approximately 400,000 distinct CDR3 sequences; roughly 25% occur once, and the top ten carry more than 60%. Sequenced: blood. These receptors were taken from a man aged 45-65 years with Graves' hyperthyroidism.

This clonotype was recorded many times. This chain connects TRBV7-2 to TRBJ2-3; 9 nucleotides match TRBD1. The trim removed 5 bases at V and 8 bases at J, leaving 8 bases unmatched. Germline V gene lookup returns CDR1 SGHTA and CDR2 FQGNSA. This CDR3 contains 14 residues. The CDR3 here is CASSLVVQGATQYF. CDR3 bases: TGTGCCAGCAGCCTAGTGGTACAGGGGGCTACGCAGTATTTT.

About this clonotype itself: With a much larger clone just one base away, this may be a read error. CDR3 in amino acids: CASKNIQPPYNEQFF. The CDR3 DNA sequence: TGTGCCAGCAAAAATATTCAACCCCCCTACAATGAGCAGTTCTTC. V gene TRBV27 combines with J gene TRBJ2-1; D is uncertain. The V end was cut by 7 bases, the J end by 2 bases, with 15 bases between. Germline assignment: CDR1 MNHEY and CDR2 SMNVEV (reference sequence). The CDR3 runs 15 residues.

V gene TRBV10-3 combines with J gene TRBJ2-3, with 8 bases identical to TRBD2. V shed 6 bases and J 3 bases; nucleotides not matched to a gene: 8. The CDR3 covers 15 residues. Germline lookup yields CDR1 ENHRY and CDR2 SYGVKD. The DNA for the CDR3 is TGTGCCATCAGCGCAAGCGGGGGCAGAACAGATACGCAGTATTTT. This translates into CAISASGGRTDTQYF.

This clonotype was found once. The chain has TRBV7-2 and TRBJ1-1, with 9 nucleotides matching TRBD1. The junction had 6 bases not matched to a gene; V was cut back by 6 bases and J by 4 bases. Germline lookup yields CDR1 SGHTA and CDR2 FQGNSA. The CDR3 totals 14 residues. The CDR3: CASRPGQGSTEAFF. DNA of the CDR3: TGTGCCAGCAGGCCCGGACAGGGGAGCACTGAAGCTTTCTTT.

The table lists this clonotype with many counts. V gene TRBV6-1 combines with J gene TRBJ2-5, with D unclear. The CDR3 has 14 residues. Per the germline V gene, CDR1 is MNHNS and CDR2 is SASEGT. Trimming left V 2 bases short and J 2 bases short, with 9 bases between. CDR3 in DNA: TGTGCCAGCAGTGAAAGCCGGGTGCAAGAGACCCAGTACTTC. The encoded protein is CASSESRVQETQYF.

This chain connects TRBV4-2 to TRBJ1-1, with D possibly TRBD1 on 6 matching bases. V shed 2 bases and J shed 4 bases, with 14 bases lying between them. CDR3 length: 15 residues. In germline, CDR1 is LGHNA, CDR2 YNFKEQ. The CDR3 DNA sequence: TGTGCCAGCAGCCAACTCAGGGGTGGGCGCACTGAAGCTTTCTTT. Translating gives CASSQLRGGRTEAFF.

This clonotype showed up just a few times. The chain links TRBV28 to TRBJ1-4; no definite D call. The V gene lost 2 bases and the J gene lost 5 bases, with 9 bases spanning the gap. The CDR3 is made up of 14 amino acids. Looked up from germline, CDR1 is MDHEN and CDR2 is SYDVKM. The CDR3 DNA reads TGTGCCAGCAGTTTAACTGGGTTCAATGAAAAACTGTTTTTT. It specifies CASSLTGFNEKLFF.

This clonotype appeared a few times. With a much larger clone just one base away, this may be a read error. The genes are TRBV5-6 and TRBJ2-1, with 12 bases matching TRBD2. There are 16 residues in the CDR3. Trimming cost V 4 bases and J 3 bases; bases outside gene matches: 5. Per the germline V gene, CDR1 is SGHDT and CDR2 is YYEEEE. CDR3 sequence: CASSPRTSGVYNEQFF. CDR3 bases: TGTGCCAGCAGCCCCCGGACTAGCGGGGTCTACAATGAGCAGTTCTTC.

The CDR3 region is CASTARGAPYEQYF. The CDR3 DNA follows: TGTGCCAGTACTGCCAGGGGGGCCCCCTACGAGCAGTACTTC. The rearrangement uses TRBV2 and TRBJ2-7; the D gene is possibly TRBD1 (7 bases). This CDR3 contains 14 residues. V was shortened by 9 bases and J by 2 bases, with 17 bases between the two germline ends. Germline assignment: CDR1 SNHLY and CDR2 FYNNEI.

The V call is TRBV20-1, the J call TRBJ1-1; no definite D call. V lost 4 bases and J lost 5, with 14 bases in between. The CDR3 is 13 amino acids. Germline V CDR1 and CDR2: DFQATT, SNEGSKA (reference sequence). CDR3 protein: CSAKSGGTTEAFF. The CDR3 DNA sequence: TGCAGTGCTAAGAGTGGCGGAACTACTGAAGCTTTCTTT.

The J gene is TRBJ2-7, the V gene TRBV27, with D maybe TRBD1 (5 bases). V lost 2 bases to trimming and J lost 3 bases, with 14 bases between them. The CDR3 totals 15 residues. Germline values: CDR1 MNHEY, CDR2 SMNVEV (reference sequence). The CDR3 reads CASSLRGSHLYEQYF. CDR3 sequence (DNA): TGTGCCAGCAGTTTAAGGGGATCGCACCTCTACGAGCAGTACTTC.

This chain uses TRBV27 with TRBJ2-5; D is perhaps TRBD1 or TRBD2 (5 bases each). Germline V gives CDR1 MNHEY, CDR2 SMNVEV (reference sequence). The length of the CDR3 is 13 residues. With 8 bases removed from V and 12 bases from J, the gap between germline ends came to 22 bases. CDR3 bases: TGTGCCAGCGGGGCAATAGGACTCGAGTCAAAGTACTTC. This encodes CASGAIGLESKYF.

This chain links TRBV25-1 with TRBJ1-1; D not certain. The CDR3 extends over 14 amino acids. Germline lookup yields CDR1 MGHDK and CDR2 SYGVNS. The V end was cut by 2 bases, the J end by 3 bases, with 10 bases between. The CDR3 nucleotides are TGTGCCAGCAGTGAAATGGGGTTGCACACTGAAGCTTTCTTT. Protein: CASSEMGLHTEAFF.

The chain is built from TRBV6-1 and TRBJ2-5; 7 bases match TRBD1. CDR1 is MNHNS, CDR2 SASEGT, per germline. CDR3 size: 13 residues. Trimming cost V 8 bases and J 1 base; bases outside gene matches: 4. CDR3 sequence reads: CASLGQSQETQYF. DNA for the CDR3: TGTGCCAGCCTGGGACAGTCCCAAGAGACCCAGTACTTC.

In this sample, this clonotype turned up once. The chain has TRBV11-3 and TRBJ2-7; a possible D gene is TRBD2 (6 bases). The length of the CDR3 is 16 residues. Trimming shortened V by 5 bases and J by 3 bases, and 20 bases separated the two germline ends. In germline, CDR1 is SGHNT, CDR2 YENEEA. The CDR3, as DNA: TGTGCCAGCAGCGCTAGCGCCTCCGGGACGAGCTACGAGCAGTACTTC. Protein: CASSASASGTSYEQYF.

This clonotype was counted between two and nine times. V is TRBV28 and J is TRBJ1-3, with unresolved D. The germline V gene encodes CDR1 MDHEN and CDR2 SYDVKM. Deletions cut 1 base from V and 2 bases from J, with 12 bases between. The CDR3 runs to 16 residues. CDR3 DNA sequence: TGTGCCAGCAGTTTATTAAGCGGGGTTGCTGGAAACACCATATATTTT. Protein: CASSLLSGVAGNTIYF.

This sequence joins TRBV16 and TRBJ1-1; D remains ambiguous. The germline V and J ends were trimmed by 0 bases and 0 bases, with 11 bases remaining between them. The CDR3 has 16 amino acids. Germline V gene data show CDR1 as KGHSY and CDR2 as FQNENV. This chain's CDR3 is CASSQSLAGMNTEAFF. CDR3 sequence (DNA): TGTGCCAGCAGCCAATCGCTGGCGGGGATGAACACTGAAGCTTTCTTT.

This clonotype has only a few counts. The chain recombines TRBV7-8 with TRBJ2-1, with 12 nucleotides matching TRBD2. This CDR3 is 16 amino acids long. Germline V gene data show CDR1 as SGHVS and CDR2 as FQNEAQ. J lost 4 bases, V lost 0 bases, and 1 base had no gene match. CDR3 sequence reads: CASSLALAGGYNEQFF. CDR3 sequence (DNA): TGTGCCAGCAGCTTAGCCCTAGCGGGAGGGTACAATGAGCAGTTCTTC.

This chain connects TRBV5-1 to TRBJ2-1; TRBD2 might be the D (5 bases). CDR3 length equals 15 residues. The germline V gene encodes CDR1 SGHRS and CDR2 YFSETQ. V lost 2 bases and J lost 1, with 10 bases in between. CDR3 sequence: CASSFMGESYNEQFF. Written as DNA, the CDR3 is TGCGCCAGCAGCTTCATGGGAGAGTCCTACAATGAGCAGTTCTTC. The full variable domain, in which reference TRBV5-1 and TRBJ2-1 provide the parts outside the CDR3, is KAGVTQTPRYLIKTRGQQVTLSCSPISGHRSVSWYQQTPGQGLQFLFEYFSETQRNKGNFPGRFSGRQFSNSRSEMNVSTLELGDSALYLCASSFMGESYNEQFFGPGTRLTVL.

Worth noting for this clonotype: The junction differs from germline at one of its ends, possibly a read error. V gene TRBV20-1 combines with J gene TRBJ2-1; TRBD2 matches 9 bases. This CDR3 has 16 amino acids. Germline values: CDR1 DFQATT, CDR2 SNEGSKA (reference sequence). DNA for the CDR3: TGCAGTGCTTCTTCGGGGGCGGGAGGGATGCGCAATGAGCGGTTCTTC. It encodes CSASSGAGGMRNERFF.

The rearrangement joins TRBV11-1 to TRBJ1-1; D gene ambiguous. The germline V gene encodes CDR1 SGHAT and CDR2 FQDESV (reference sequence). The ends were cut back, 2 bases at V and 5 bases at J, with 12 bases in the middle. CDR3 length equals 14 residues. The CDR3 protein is CASSLPGGVTEAFF. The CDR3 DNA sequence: TGTGCCAGCAGCTTACCGGGAGGAGTGACTGAAGCTTTCTTT.

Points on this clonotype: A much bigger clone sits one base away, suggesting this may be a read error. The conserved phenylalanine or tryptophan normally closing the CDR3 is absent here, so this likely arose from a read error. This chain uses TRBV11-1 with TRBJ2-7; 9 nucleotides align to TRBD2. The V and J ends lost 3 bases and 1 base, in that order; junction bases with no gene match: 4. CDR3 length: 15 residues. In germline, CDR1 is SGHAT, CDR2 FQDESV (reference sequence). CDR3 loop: CASSFFSGSSYEQYL. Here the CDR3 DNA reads TGTGCCAGCAGCTTTTTTAGCGGGAGTTCCTACGAGCAGTACCTC.

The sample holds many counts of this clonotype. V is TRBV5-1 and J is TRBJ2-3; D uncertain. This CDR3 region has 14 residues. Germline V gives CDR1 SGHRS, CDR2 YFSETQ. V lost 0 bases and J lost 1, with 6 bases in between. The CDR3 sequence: CASSLEDGTDTQYF. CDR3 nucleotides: TGCGCCAGCAGCTTGGAGGACGGCACAGATACGCAGTATTTT.

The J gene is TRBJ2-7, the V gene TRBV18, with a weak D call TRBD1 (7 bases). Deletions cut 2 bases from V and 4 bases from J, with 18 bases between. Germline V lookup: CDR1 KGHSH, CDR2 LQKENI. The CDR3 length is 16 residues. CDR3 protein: CASSPDDREVKYEQYF. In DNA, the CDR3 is TGTGCCAGCTCACCAGACGACAGGGAGGTAAAGTACGAGCAGTACTTC.

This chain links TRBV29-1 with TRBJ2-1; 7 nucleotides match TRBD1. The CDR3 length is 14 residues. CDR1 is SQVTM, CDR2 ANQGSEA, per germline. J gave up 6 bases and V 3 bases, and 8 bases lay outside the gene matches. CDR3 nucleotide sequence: TGCAGCGTTGATAGGGACAGTTGGATCAATGAGCAGTTCTTC. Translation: CSVDRDSWINEQFF.